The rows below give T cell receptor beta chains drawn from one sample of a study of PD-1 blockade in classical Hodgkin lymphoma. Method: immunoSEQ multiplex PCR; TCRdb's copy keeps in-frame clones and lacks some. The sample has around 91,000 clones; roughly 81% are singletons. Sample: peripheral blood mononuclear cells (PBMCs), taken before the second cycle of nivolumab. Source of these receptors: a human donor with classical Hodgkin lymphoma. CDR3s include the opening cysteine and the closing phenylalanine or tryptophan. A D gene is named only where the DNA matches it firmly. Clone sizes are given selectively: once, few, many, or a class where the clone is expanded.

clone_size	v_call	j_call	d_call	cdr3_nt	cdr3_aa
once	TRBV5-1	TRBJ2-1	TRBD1	TGCGCCAGCAGCCCGGGACAGGGATACACCGGTGAGCAGTTCTTC	CASSPGQGYTGEQFF
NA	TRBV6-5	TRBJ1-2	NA	TGTGCCAGCTCCCCGGGGGGCACAGCTAACTATGGCTACACCTTC	CASSPGGTANYGYTF
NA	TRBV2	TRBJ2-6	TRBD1	TGTGCCAGCAGTGAAGTGAGGGGGCAAGGGGCCAACGTCCTGACTTTC	CASSEVRGQGANVLTF
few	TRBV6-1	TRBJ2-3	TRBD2	TGTGCCAGCAGTGAAGCGTTCGCTAGCGGTCCTAGCACAGATACGCAGTATTTT	CASSEAFASGPSTDTQYF
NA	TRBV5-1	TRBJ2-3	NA	TGCGCCAGCAGCGTGACAGATACGCAGTATTTT	CASSVTDTQYF
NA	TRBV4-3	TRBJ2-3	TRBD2	TGCGCCAGCAGCCTGTCCGGGACTAGTAGCGATACGCAGTATTTT	CASSLSGTSSDTQYF
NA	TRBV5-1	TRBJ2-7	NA	TGCGCCAGCAGCTTGGTTGGGTTGGGCGAGCAGTACTTC	CASSLVGLGEQYF
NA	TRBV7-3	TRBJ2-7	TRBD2	TGTGCCAGCAGCTTATCGGGACTAGCGAACGAGCAGTACTTC	CASSLSGLANEQYF
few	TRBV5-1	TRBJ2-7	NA	TGCGCCAGCAGCCTACCTACAGGGTTATACGAGCAGTACTTC	CASSLPTGLYEQYF
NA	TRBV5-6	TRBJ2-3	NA	TGTGCCAGCAGCCTAGTCCCGGGGGATACGCAGTATTTT	CASSLVPGDTQYF
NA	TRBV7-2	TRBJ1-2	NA	TGTGCCAGCAGCGGACTAATCTGGGGGACCTTCCTCGACTATGGCTACACCTTC	CASSGLIWGTFLDYGYTF
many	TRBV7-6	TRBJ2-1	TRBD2	TGTGCCAGCAGGGCTAGCGGGTACAATGAGCAGTTCTTC	CASRASGYNEQFF
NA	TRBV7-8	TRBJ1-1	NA	TGTGCCAGCAGCTTCCGGACAGCTCTGAACACTGAAGCTTTCTTT	CASSFRTALNTEAFF
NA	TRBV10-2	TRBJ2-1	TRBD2	TGCGCCAGCAGTGAGTCGAAATCCTGGACTAGCGGGAGGAATGAGCAGTTCTTC	CASSESKSWTSGRNEQFF
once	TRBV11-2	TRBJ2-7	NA	TGTGCCAGCAGCCAATACGAGCAGTACTTC	CASSQYEQYF
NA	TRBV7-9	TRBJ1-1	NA	TGTGCCAGCAGTCAAGATACAGGGCGGGAAGCTTTCTTT	CASSQDTGREAFF
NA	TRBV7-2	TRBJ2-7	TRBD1	TGTGCCAGCAGCCCGCCCGGGACAGGGATTTACGAGCAGTACTTC	CASSPPGTGIYEQYF